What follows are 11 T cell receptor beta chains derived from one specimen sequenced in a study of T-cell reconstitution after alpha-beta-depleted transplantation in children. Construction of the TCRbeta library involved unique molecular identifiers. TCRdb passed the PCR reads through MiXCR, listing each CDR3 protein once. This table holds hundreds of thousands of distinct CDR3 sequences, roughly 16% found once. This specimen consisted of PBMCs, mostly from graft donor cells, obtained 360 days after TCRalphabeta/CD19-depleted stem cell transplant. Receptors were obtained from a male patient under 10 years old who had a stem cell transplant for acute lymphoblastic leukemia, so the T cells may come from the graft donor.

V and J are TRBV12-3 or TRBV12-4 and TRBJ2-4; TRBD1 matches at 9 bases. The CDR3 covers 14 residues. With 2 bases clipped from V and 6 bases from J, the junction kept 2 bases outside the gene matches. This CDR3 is CASSLLDRGNIQYF. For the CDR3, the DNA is TGTGCCAGCAGTTTACTGGACAGGGGAAACATTCAGTACTTC.

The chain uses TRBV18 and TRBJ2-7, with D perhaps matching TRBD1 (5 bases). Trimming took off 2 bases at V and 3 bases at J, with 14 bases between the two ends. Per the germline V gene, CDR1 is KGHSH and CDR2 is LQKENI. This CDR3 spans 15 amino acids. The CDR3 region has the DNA TGTGCCAGCTCACCAGGGGCGAGCAGACACTACGAGCAGTACTTC. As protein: CASSPGASRHYEQYF.

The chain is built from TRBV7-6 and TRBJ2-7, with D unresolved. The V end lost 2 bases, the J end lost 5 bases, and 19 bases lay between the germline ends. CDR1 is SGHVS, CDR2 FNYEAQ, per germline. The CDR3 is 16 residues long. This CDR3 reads CASSLSIWSVLDEQYF. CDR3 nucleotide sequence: TGTGCCAGCAGCTTATCCATTTGGAGTGTTCTCGACGAGCAGTACTTC.

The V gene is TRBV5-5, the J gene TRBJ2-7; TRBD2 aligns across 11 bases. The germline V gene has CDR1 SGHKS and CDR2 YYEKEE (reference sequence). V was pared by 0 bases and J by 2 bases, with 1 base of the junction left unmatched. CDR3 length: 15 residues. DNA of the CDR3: TGTGCCAGCAGCTTGGCACTAGCGGGGGCCTACGAGCAGTACTTC. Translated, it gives CASSLALAGAYEQYF.

The CDR3 loop reads CASSVQAGGETQYF. The CDR3 nucleotides are TGTGCCAGCAGCGTGCAAGCGGGAGGAGAGACCCAGTACTTC. This chain uses TRBV3-1 with TRBJ2-5, with 9 bases fitting TRBD2. CDR3 length: 14 amino acids. Germline lookup yields CDR1 LGHDT and CDR2 YNNKEL (reference sequence). With 5 bases clipped from V and 4 bases from J, the junction kept 5 bases outside the gene matches.

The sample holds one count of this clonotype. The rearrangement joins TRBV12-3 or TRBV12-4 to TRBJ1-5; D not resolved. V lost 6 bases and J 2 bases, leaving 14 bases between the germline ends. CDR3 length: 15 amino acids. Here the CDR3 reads CASSPLDGRNQPQHF. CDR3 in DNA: TGTGCCAGCAGCCCCCTCGACGGACGCAATCAGCCCCAGCATTTT.

CDR3 nucleotides: TGTGCCATCAGTGCCGGGACCTACGAGCAGTACTTC. It yields the protein CAISAGTYEQYF. The V call is TRBV10-3, the J call TRBJ2-7, with D possibly TRBD2 on 5 matching bases. The CDR3 has 12 residues. Germline V gene lookup returns CDR1 ENHRY and CDR2 SYGVKD. The V end was cut by 4 bases, the J end by 2 bases, with 6 bases between.

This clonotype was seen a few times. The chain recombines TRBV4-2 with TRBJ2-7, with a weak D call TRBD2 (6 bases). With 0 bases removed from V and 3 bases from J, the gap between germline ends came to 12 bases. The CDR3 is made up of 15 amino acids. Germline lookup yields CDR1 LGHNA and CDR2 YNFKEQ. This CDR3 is CASSQDAGLLYEQYF. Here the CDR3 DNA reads TGTGCCAGCAGCCAAGATGCGGGACTTCTCTACGAGCAGTACTTC.

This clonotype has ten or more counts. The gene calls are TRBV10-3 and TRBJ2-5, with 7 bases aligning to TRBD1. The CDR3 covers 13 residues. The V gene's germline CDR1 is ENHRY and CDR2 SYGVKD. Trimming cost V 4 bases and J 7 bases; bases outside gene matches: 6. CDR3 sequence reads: CAISARTGWTQYF. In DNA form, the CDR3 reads TGTGCCATCAGTGCGAGGACAGGATGGACCCAGTACTTC.

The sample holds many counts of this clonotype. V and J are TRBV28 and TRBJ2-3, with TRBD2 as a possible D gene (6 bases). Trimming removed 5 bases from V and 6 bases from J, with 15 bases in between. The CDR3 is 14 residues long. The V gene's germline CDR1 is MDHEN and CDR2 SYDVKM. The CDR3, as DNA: TGTGCCAGCAGTCCCCCCAAGCGGGTGGATACGCAGTATTTT. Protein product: CASSPPKRVDTQYF.

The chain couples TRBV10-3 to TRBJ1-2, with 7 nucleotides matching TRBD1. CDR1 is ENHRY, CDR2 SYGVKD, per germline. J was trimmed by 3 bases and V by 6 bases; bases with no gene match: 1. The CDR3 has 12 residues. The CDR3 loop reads CAISGTDYGYTF. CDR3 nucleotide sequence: TGTGCCATCAGCGGGACAGACTATGGCTACACCTTC.